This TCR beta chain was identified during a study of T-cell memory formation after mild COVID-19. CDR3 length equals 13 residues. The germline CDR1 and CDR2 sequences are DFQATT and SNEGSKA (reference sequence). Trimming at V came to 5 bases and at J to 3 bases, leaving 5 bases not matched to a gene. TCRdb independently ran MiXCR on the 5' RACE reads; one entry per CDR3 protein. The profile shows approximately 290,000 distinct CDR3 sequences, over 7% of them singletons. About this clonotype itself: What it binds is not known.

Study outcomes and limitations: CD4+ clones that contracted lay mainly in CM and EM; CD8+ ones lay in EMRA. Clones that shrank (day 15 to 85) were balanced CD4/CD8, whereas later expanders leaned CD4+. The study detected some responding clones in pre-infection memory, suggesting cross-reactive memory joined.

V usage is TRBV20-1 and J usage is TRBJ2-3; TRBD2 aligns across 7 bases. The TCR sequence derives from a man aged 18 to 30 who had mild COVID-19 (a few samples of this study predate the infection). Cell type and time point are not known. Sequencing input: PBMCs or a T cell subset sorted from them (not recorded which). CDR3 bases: TGCAGTGCTCCCGGACTAGAGACAGATACGCAGTATTTT. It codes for CSAPGLETDTQYF.